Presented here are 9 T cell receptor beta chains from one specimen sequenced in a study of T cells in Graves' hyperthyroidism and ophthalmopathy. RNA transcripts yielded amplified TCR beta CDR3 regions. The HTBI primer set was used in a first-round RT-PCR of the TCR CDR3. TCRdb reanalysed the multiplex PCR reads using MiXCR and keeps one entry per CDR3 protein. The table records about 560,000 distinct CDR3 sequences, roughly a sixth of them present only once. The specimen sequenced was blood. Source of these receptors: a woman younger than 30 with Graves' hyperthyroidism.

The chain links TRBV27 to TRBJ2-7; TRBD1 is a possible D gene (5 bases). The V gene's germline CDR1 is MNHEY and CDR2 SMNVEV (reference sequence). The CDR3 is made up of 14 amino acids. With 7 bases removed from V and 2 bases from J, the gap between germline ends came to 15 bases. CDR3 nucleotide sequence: TGTGCCAGCACTTCCCGGGTGGGGCCCTACGAGCAGTACTTC. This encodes CASTSRVGPYEQYF.

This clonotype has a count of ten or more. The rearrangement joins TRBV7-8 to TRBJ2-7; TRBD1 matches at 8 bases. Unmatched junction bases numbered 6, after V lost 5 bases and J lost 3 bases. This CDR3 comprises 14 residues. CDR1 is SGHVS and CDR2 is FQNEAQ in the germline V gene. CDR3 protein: CASSTDRVGYEQYF. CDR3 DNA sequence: TGTGCCAGCAGCACGGACAGGGTTGGCTACGAGCAGTACTTC.

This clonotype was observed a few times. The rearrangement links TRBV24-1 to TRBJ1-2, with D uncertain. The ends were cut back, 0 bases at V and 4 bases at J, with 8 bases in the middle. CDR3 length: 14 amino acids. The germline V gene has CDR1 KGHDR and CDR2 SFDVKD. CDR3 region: CATSDLWQTYGYTF. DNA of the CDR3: TGTGCCACCAGTGATTTGTGGCAGACCTATGGCTACACCTTC.

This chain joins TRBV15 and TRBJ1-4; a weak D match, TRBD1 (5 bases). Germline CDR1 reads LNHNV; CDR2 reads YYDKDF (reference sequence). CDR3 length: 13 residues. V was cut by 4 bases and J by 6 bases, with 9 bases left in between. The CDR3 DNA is TGTGCCACCAGCACATCGGGGGATGAAAAACTGTTTTTT. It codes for CATSTSGDEKLFF.

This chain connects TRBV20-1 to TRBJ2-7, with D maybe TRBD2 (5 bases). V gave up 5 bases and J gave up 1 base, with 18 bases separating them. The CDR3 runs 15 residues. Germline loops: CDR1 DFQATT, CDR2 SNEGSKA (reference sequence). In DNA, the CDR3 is TGCAGTGCTTACCGGCTAGGGAGAGAGTCCTACGAGCAGTACTTC. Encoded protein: CSAYRLGRESYEQYF.

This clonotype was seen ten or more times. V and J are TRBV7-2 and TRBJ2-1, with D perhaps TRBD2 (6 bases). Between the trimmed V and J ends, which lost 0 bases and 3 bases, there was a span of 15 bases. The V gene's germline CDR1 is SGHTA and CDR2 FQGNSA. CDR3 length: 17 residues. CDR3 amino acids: CASSLAVRAGIYNEQFF. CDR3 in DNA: TGTGCCAGCAGCTTAGCGGTAAGGGCGGGAATCTACAATGAGCAGTTCTTC.

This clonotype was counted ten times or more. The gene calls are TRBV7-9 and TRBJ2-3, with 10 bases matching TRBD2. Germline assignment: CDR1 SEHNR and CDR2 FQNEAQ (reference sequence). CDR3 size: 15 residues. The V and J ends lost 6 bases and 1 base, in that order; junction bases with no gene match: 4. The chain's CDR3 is CASRFLAGGTDTQYF. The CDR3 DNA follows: TGTGCCAGCAGGTTCCTAGCGGGAGGCACAGATACGCAGTATTTT.

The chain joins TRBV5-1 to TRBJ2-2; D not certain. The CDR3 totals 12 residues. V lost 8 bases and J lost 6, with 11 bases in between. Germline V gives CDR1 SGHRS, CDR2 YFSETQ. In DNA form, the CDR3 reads TGCGCCAGTACGCTAGACGCCGGGGAGCTGTTTTTT. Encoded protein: CASTLDAGELFF.

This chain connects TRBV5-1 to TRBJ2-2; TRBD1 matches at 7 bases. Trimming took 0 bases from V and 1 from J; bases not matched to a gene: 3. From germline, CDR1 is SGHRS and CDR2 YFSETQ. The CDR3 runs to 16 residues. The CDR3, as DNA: TGCGCCAGCAGCTTGGGGACAGGTTTGAACACCGGGGAGCTGTTTTTT. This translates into CASSLGTGLNTGELFF.